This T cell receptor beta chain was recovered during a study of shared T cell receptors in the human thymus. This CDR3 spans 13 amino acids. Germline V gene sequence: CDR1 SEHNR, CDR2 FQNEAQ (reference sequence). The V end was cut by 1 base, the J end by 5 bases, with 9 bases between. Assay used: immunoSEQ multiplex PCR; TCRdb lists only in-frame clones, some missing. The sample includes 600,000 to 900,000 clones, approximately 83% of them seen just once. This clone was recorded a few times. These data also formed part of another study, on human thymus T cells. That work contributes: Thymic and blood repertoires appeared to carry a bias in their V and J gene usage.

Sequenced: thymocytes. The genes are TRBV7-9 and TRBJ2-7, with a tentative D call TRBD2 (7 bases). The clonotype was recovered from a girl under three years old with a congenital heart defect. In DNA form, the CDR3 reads TGTGCCAGCAGCTTAGGAGGGGGGGACGAGCAGTACTTC. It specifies CASSLGGGDEQYF.